This note documents a single T cell receptor (beta chain) sequence. This sample is drawn from a study of blood T cell repertoires in COVID-19. At the level of the study: PBMCs, B-cell-depleted T cells, or T cells were the source of the cDNA or gDNA that made up the material.

Trimming cost V 5 bases and J 5 bases, with 13 bases left between them. CDR1 is LNHDA and CDR2 is SQIVND in the germline V gene (reference sequence). CDR3 size: 13 residues. TCRdb's copy holds only in-frame clones and misses some; the assay was immunoSEQ multiplex PCR. This sample has about 380,000 clones, with 75% to 90% found just once. The sequencing sample was made of peripheral blood. This clonotype originated in a woman between 18 and 30 years old with acute or convalescent COVID-19. V usage is TRBV19 and J usage is TRBJ2-7; D is uncertain. CDR3 nucleotide sequence: TGTGCCAGTAGTGACCTAGTGATCGACGAGCAGTACTTC. Translated: CASSDLVIDEQYF.